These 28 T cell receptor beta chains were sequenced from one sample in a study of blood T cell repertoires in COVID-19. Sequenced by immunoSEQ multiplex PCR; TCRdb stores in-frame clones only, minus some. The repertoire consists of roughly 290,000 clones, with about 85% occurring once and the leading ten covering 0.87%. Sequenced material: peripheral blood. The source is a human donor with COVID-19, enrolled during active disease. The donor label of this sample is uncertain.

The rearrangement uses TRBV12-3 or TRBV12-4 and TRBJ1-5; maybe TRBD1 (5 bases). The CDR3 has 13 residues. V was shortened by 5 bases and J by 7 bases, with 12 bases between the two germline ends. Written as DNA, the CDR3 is TGTGCCAGCAGTCTCAGGGAGGCGCAGCCCCAGCATTTT. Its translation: CASSLREAQPQHF.

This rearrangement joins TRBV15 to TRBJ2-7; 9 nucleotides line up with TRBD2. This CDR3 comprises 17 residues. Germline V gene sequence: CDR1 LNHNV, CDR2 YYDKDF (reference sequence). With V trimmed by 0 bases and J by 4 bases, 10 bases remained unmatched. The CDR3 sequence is CATSREFLLAGRYEQYF. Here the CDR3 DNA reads TGTGCCACCAGCAGAGAATTCCTCCTAGCGGGACGGTACGAGCAGTACTTC.

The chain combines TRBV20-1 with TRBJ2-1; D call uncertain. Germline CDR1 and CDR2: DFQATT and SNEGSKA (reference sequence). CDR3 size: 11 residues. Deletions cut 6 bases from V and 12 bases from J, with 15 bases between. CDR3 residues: CSAPHGRWQFF. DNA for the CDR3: TGCAGTGCCCCCCATGGGCGATGGCAGTTCTTC.

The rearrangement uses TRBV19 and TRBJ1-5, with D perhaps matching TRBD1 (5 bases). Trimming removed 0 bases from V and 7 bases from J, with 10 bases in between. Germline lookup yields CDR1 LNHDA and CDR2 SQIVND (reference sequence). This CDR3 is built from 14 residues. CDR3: CASSIDRRDQPQHF. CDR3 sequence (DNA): TGTGCCAGTAGTATAGATCGGCGGGACCAGCCCCAGCATTTT.

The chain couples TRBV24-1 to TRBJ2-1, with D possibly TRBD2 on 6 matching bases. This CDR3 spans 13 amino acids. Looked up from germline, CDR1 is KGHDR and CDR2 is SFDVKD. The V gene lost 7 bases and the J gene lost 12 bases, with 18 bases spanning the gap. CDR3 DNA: TGTGCCACCAGCCTACTAGCCCCGGCGGGGCAGTTCTTC. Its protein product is CATSLLAPAGQFF.

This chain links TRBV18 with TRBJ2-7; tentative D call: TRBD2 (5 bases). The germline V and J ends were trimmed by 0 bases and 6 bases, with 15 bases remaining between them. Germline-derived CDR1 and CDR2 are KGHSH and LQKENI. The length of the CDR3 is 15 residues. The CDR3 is CASSPPWDSEGEQYF. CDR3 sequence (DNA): TGTGCCAGCTCACCACCGTGGGATAGCGAGGGCGAGCAGTACTTC.

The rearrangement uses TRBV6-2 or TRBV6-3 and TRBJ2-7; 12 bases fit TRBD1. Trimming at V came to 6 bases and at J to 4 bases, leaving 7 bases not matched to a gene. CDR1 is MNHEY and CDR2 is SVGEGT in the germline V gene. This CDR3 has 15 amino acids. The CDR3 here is CASSTRDRGRYEQYF. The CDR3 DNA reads TGTGCCAGCAGCACCCGGGACAGGGGGCGTTACGAGCAGTACTTC.

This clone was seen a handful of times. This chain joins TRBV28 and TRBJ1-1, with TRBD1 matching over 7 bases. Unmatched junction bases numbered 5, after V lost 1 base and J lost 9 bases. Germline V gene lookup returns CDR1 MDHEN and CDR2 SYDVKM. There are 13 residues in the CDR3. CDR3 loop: CASSLSRQGKAFF. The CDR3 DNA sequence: TGTGCCAGCAGTTTATCCAGACAGGGTAAAGCTTTCTTT.

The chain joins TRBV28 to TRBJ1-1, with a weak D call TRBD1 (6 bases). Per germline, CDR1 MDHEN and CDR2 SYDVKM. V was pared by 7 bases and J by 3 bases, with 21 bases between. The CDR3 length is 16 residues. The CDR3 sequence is CASTRPAAGEYTEAFF. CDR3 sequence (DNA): TGTGCCAGCACTCGCCCGGCGGCAGGGGAATACACTGAAGCTTTCTTT.

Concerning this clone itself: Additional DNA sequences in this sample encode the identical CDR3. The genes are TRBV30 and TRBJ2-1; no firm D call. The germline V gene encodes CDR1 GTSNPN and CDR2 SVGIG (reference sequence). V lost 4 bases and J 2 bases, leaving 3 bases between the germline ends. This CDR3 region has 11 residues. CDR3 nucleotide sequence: TGTGCCTGGACTGCCTACAATGAGCAGTTCTTC. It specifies CAWTAYNEQFF.

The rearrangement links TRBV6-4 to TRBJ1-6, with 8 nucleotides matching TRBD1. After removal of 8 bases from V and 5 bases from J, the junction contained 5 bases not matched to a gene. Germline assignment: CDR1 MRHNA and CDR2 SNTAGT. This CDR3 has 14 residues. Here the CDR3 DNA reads TGTGCCAGCGGAAGGACAGGGAATAATTCACCCCTCCACTTT. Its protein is CASGRTGNNSPLHF.

The CDR3 region is CATSGGGRNTDTQYF. CDR3 DNA sequence: TGTGCCACCAGTGGAGGCGGGAGGAACACAGATACGCAGTATTTT. The V and J genes are TRBV15 and TRBJ2-3, with 8 bases identical to TRBD2. The CDR3 is made up of 15 amino acids. Trimming at V came to 6 bases and at J to 2 bases, leaving 7 bases not matched to a gene. Germline-derived CDR1 and CDR2 are LNHNV and YYDKDF (reference sequence).

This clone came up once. The CDR3 nucleotides are TGTGCCAGCAGCGTAGGGACAGGGGGCGCGAACACTGAAGCTTTCTTT. Residues: CASSVGTGGANTEAFF. The chain carries TRBV9 and TRBJ1-1; 11 bases align to TRBD1. The junction had 2 bases not matched to a gene; V was cut back by 0 bases and J by 1 base. This CDR3 has 16 amino acids. CDR1 SGDLS and CDR2 YYNGEE come from the germline V gene.

CDR3 loop: CASSSSGRAYNEQFF. The DNA for the CDR3 is TGTGCCAGCAGTTCTAGCGGGAGGGCCTACAATGAGCAGTTCTTC. This chain connects TRBV6-2 or TRBV6-3 to TRBJ2-1; 12 positions agree with TRBD2. CDR1 MNHEY and CDR2 SVGEGT come from the germline V gene. This CDR3 is 15 amino acids long. V lost 4 bases to trimming and J lost 2 bases; unmatched junction nucleotides: 0.

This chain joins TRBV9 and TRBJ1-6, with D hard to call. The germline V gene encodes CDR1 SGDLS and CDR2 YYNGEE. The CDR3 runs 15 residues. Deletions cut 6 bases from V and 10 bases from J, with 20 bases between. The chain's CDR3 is CASTETGGLSSPLHF. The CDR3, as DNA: TGTGCCAGCACCGAAACCGGTGGGCTCTCCTCACCCCTCCACTTT.

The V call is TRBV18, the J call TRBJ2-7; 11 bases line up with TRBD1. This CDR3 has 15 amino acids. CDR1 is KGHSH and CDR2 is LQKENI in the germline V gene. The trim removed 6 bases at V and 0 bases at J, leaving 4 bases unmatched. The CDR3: CASSPGTGGSYEQYF. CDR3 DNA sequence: TGTGCCAGCTCGCCCGGGACAGGGGGCTCCTACGAGCAGTACTTC.

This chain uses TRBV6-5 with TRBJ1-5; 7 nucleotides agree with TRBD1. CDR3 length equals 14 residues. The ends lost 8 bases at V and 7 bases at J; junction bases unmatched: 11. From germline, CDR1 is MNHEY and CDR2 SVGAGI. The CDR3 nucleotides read TGTGCCAGCTCAGAGAGACAGGGCCAACAGCCCCAGCATTTT. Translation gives CASSERQGQQPQHF.

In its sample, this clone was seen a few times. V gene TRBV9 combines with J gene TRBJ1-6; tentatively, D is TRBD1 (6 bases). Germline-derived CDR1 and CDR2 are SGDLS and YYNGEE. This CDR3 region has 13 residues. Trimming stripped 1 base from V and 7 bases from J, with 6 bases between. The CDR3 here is CASSVQGNSPLHF. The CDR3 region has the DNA TGTGCCAGCAGCGTACAGGGGAATTCACCCCTCCACTTT.

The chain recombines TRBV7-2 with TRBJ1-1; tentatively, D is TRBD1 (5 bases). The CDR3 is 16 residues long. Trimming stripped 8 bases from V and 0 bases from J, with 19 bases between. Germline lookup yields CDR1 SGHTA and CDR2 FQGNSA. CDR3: CASRRRAGPMNTEAFF. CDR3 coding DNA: TGTGCCAGCCGGCGGAGGGCGGGGCCTATGAACACTGAAGCTTTCTTT.

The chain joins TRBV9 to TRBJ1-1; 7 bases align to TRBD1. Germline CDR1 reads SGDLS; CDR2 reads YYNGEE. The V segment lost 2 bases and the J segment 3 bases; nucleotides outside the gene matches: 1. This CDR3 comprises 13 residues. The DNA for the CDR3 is TGTGCCAGCAGCGTCGACAGGGACACTGAAGCTTTCTTT. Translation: CASSVDRDTEAFF.

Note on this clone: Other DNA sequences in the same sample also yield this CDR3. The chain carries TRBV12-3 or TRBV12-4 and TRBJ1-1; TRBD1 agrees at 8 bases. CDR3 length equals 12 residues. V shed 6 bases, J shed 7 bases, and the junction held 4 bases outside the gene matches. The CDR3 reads CASSWDRNEAFF. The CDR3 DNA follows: TGTGCCAGCAGCTGGGACAGGAATGAAGCTTTCTTT.

The CDR3 sequence is CASRTGTSSTYEQYF. DNA for the CDR3: TGTGCCAGTAGGACCGGGACTAGCAGTACCTACGAGCAGTACTTC. The J gene is TRBJ2-7, the V gene TRBV19, with 9 bases lining up with TRBD2. The CDR3 is 15 amino acids. The germline V gene encodes CDR1 LNHDA and CDR2 SQIVND (reference sequence). The V gene end was trimmed by 6 bases and the J gene end by 2 bases; junction bases not matched to a gene: 8.

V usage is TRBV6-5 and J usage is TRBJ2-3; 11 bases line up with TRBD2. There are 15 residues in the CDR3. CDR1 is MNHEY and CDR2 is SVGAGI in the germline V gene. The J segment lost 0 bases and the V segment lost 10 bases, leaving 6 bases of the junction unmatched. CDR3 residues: CATTTSGTSTDTQYF. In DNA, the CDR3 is TGTGCCACAACGACTAGCGGGACCAGCACAGATACGCAGTATTTT.

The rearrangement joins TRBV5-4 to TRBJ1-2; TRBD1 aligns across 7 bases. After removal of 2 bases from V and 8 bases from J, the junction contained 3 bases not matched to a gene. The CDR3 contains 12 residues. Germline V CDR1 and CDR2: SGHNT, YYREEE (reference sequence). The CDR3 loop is CASSLQGSGYTF. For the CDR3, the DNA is TGTGCCAGCAGCTTACAGGGGAGCGGCTACACCTTC.

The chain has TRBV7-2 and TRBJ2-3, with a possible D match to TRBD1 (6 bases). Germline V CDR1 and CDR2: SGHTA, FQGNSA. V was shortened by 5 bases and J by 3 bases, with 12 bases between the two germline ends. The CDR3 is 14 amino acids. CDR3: CASSPLTGTDTQYF. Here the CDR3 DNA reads TGTGCCAGCAGCCCCCTGACAGGAACAGATACGCAGTATTTT.

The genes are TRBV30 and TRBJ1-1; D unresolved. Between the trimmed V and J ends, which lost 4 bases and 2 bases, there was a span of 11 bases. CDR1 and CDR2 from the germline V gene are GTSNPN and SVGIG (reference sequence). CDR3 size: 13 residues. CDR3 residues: CAWTPGFNTEAFF. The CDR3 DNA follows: TGTGCCTGGACCCCCGGGTTCAACACTGAAGCTTTCTTT. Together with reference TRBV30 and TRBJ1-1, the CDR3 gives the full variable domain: SQTIHQWPATLVQPVGSPLSLECTVEGTSNPNLYWYRQAAGRGLQLLFYSVGIGQISSEVPQNLSASRPQDRQFILSSKKLLLSDSGFYLCAWTPGFNTEAFFGQGTRLTVV.

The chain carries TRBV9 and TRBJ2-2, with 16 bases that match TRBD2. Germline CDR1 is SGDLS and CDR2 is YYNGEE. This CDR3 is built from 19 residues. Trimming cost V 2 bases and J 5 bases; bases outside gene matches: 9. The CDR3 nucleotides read TGTGCCAGCAGCGTCGAGGGGACTAGCGGGAGGGTGTGGACCGGGGAGCTGTTTTTT. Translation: CASSVEGTSGRVWTGELFF.

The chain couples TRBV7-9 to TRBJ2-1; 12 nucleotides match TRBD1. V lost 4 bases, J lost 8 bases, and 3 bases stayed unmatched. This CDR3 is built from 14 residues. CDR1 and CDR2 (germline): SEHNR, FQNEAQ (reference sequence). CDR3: CASSSGTGGYEQFF. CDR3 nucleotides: TGTGCCAGCAGCTCCGGGACAGGGGGCTATGAGCAGTTCTTC.